The 5 T cell receptor beta chains in this list originate from one sample, sequenced in a study of response to subunit inactivated influenza vaccine (dated by TCRdb to the late 2010s). The library was made by RT-PCR. TCRdb records Illumina HiSeq 2500 as the sequencer. TCRdb reanalyzed the raw reads on its own, using fastp at Q25 for trimming and MiXCR for clone calling, and kept in-frame beta chains. Under each unique CDR3 protein, matching rows form one entry showing the most common genes and DNA. Across this sample there are hundreds of thousands of distinct CDR3 sequences, with around 20% seen only once. 11% of the sample is in the top ten clones. The material sequenced was PBMCs from blood, taken 4 to 6 days after vaccination. The receptors derive from a man in his forties or fifties who received an inactivated influenza vaccine. Donor details come from another sample of the same person, matched by shared clones.

In this sample, this clonotype turned up a few times. V and J are TRBV6-1 and TRBJ1-2; 9 bases map to TRBD1. The CDR3 consists of 16 residues. The ends lost 5 bases at V and 8 bases at J; junction bases unmatched: 15. CDR1 and CDR2 from the germline V gene are MNHNS and SASEGT. Here the CDR3 reads CASSRSPGTGMKGYTF. The CDR3 region has the DNA TGTGCCAGCAGTCGAAGTCCCGGGACAGGGATGAAGGGCTACACCTTC.

This chain uses TRBV14 with TRBJ2-7, with D possibly TRBD1 on 6 matching bases. Trimming stripped 0 bases from V and 2 bases from J, with 20 bases between. This CDR3 spans 18 amino acids. Germline CDR1 and CDR2: SGHDN and FVKESK. In DNA form, the CDR3 reads TGTGCCAGCAGCCAAGAAATAGGCAGGGGATATCCCACCTACGAGCAGTACTTC. As protein: CASSQEIGRGYPTYEQYF.

This clonotype was seen only a few times. The CDR3 DNA reads TGCGCCAGCAGAAGTTGGGTGGAGGGTCCGAATTCACCCCTCCACTTT. It is translated as CASRSWVEGPNSPLHF. This chain links TRBV5-1 with TRBJ1-6; D is unresolved. This CDR3 spans 16 amino acids. Trimming pared 5 bases from V and 7 bases from J, leaving 19 bases between. The germline V gene has CDR1 SGHRS and CDR2 YFSETQ.

This chain connects TRBV19 to TRBJ1-4; no firm D call. V was trimmed by 5 bases and J by 7 bases, leaving 17 bases between them. The CDR3 covers 15 residues. Germline values: CDR1 LNHDA, CDR2 SQIVND (reference sequence). The chain's CDR3 is CASSLSGRGFEKLFF. The CDR3 region has the DNA TGTGCCAGTAGTCTATCTGGCCGAGGATTTGAAAAACTGTTTTTT.

In this sample, this clonotype turned up a few times. The chain employs TRBV20-1 and TRBJ1-5; the D gene is possibly TRBD1 (6 bases). Germline loops: CDR1 DFQATT, CDR2 SNEGSKA (reference sequence). This CDR3 has 15 amino acids. Trimming took 2 bases from V and 0 from J, leaving 11 bases between them. Written as DNA, the CDR3 is TGCAGTGCTAGACCACAGGGTATTAGCAATCAGCCCCAGCATTTT. Its protein product is CSARPQGISNQPQHF.